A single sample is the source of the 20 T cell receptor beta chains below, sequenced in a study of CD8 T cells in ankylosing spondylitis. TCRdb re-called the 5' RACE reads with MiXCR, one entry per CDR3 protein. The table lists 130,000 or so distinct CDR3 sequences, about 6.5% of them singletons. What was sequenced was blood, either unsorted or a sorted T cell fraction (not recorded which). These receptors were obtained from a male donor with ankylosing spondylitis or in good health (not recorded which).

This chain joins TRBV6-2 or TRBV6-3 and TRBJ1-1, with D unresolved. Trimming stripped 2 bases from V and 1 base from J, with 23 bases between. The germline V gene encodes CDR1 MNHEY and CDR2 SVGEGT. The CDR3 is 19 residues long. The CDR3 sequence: CASSYPQVGRLAENTEAFF. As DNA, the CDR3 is TGTGCCAGCAGTTACCCCCAGGTTGGGAGGTTGGCGGAGAACACTGAAGCTTTCTTT.

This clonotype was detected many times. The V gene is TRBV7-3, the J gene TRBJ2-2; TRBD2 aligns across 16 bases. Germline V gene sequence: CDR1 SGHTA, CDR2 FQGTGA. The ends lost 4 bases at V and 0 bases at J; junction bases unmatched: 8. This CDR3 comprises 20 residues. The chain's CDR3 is CASSSIPGLAGGPNTGELFF. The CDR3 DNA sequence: TGTGCCAGCAGCTCTATACCGGGACTAGCGGGAGGGCCGAACACCGGGGAGCTGTTTTTT.

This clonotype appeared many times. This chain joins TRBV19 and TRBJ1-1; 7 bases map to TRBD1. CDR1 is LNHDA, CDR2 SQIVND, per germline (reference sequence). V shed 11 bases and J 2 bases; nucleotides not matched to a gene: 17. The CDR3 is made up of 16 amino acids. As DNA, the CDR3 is TGTGCCTCGACCCTGGGGGTTCGAGGGGGCAACACTGAAGCTTTCTTT. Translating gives CASTLGVRGGNTEAFF.

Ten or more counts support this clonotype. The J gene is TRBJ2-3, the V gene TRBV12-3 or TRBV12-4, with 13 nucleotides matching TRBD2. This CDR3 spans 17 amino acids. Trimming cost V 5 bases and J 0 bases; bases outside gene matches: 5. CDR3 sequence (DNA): TGTGCCAGCAGTCAGCTGACTAGCGGGGGGAGCACAGATACGCAGTATTTT. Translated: CASSQLTSGGSTDTQYF.

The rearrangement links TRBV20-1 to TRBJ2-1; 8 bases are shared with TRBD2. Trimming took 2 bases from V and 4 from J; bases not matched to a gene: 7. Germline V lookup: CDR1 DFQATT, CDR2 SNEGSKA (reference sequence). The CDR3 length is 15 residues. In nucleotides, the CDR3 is TGCAGTGCTAGAATAGCGGGGACGGGGTACAATGAGCAGTTCTTC. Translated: CSARIAGTGYNEQFF.

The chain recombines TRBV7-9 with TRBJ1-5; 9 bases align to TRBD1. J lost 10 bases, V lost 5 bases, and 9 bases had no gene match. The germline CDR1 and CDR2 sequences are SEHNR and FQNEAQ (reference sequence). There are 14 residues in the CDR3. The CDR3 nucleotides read TGTGCCAGCAGCAGGGACAGGGAAGAGAATCCCCAGCATTTT. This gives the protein CASSRDREENPQHF.

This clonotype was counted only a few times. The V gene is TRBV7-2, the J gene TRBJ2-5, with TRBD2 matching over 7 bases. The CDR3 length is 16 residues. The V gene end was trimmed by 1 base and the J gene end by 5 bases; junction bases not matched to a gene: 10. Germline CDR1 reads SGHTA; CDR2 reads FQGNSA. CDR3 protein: CASSLGLAEGRETQYF. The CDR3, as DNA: TGTGCCAGCAGCTTAGGGCTAGCGGAAGGGAGGGAGACCCAGTACTTC.

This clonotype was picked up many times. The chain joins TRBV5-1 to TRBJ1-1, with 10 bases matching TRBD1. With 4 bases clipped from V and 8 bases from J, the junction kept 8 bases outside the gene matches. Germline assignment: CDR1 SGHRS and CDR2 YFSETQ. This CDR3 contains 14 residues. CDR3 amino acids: CASSIRTGGLEAFF. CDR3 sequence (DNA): TGCGCCAGCAGCATTCGGACAGGGGGTTTGGAAGCTTTCTTT.

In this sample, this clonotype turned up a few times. This CDR3 is CASSFPSGDLYNSPLHF. CDR3 nucleotides: TGTGCCAGCAGCTTCCCTTCGGGGGATCTGTACAATTCACCCCTCCACTTT. This chain joins TRBV7-2 and TRBJ1-6, with D perhaps matching TRBD1 (5 bases). The CDR3 consists of 17 residues. The germline V gene has CDR1 SGHTA and CDR2 FQGNSA. The ends were cut back, 3 bases at V and 7 bases at J, with 19 bases in the middle.

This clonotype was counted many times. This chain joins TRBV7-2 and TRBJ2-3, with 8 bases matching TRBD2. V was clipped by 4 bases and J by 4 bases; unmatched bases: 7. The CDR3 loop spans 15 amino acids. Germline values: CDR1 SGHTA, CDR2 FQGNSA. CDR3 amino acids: CASSSQAGVADTQYF. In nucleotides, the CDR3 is TGTGCCAGCAGCTCCCAAGCGGGAGTGGCAGATACGCAGTATTTT.

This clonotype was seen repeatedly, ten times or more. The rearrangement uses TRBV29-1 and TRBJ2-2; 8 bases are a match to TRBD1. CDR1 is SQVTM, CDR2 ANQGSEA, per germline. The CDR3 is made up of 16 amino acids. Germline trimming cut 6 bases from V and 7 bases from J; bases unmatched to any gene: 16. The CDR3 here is CSVREARDRSGGELFF. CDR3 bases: TGCAGCGTCCGCGAGGCGAGGGACAGGAGCGGCGGGGAGCTGTTTTTT.

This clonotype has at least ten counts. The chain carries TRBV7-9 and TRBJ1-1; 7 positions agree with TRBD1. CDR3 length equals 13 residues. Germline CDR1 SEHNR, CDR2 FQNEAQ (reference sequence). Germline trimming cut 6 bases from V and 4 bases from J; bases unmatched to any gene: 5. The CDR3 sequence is CASSLQGLTEAFF. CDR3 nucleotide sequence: TGTGCCAGCAGTCTACAGGGGCTCACTGAAGCTTTCTTT.

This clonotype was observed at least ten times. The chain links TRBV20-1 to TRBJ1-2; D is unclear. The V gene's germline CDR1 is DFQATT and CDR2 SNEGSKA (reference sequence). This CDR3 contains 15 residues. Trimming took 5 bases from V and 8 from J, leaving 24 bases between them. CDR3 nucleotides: TGCAGTGCTGCAAATTACCCAGTCTCGGTCGGGGGCTACACCTTC. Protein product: CSAANYPVSVGGYTF.

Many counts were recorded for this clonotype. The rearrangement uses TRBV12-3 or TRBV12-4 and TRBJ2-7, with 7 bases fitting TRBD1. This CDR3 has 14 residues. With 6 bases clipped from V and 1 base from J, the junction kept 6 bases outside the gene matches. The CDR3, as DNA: TGTGCCAGCAGACAACGGGACAGTTCCTACGAGCAGTACTTC. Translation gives CASRQRDSSYEQYF.

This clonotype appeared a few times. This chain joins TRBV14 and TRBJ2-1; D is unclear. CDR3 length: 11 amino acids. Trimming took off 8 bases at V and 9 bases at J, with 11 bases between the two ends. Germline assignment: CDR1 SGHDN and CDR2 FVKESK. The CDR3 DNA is TGTGCCAGCTCCTCGGGCTTTGAGCAGTTCTTC. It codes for CASSSGFEQFF.

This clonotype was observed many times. The CDR3 DNA reads as TGTGCCATCAGTGAGTCGGCGGGGACAGACTACACCGGGGAGCTGTTTTTT. It is translated as CAISESAGTDYTGELFF. The gene calls are TRBV10-3 and TRBJ2-2; weak D call: TRBD1 (7 bases). The CDR3 has 17 amino acids. CDR1 is ENHRY and CDR2 is SYGVKD in the germline V gene. The ends were cut back, 0 bases at V and 3 bases at J, with 14 bases in the middle.

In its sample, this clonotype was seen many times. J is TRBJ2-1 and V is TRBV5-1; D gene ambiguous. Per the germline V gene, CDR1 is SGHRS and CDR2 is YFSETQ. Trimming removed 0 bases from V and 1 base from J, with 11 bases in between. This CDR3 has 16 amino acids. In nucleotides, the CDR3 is TGCGCCAGCAGCTTGGCGAGTTTGGGGTCCTACAATGAGCAGTTCTTC. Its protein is CASSLASLGSYNEQFF.

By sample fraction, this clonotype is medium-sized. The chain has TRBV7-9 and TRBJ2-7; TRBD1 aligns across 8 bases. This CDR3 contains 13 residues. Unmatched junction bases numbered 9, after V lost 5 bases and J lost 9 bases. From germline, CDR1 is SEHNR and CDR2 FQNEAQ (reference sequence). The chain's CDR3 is CASSPGGADGQYF. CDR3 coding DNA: TGTGCCAGCAGCCCAGGGGGCGCAGACGGGCAGTACTTC.

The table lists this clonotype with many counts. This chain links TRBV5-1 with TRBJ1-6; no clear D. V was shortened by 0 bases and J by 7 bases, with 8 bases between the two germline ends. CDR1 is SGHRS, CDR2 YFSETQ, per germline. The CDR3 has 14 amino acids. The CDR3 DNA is TGCGCCAGCAGCTTGGACTTCCCCAATTCACCCCTCCACTTT. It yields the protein CASSLDFPNSPLHF. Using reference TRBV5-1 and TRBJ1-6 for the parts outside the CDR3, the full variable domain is KAGVTQTPRYLIKTRGQQVTLSCSPISGHRSVSWYQQTPGQGLQFLFEYFSETQRNKGNFPGRFSGRQFSNSRSEMNVSTLELGDSALYLCASSLDFPNSPLHFGNGTRLTVT.

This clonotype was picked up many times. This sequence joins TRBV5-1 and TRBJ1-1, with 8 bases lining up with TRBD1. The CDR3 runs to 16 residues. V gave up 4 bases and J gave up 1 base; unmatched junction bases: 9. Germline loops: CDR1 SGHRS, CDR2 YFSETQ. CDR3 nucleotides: TGCGCCAGCAGCCCGCTTACAGGGGGTCGGAACACTGAAGCTTTCTTT. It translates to CASSPLTGGRNTEAFF.